This T cell receptor (beta chain) was obtained from a study of T cells expressing NK-cell markers. Looking at the study overall: Sorted CD3+CD56+NKG2C+, CD3+CD56+NKG2C- and CD3+CD56-NKG2C+ T-cell subsets were beta-chain profiled.

The CDR3 spans 17 residues. The cDNA for TCR beta came from 5'RACE template switching with UMIs. TCRdb reanalyzed the 5' RACE reads and collapses them to one entry per CDR3 protein, without DNA. This table holds 500,000 or so distinct CDR3 sequences. Broader study findings: These same clonotypes (in several donors) also led the CD3+CD56-NKG2C+ fraction.

Remarks on this clonotype: The antigen is unknown.

Sequences were obtained from blood T cells: a sorted CD56 or NKG2C T cell subset, CD4+ or CD8+ T cells, or bulk PBMC T cells (not recorded which). This clonotype was obtained from a man between 18 and 29 years old in good health. The gene calls are TRBV21-1 and TRBJ2-3; the D call of TRBD1 rests on TCRdb alone, since no DNA is present to check it. TRBV21-1 is described as a pseudogene. The CDR3 is CASSKEGQGASTDTQYF.